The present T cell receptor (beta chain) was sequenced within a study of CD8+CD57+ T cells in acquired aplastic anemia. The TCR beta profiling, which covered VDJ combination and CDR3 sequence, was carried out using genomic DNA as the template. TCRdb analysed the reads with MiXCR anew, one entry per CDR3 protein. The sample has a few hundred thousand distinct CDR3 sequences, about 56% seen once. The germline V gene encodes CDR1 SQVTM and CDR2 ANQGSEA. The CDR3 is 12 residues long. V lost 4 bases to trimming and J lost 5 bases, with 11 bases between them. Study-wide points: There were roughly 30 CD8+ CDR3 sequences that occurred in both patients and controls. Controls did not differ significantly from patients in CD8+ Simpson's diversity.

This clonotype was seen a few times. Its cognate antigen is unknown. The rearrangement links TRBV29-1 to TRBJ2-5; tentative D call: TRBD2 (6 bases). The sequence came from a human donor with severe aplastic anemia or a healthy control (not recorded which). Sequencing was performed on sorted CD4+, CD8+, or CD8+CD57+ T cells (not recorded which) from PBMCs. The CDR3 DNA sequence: TGCAGCGTTGCGGAGGGCCTTGAGACCCAGTACTTC. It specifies CSVAEGLETQYF.